Shown below are 10 T cell receptor beta chains from a single sample sequenced in a study of T cell changes during pregnancy in multiple sclerosis. The protocol was immunoSEQ multiplex PCR, while the TCRdb copy is restricted to in-frame clones and leaves out a portion. Here the sample spans roughly 79,000 clones, 93% being singletons. Here the sequenced sample was peripheral blood, taken in the second trimester of pregnancy. The receptors shown here come from a female donor in good health, enrolled as a control in a pregnancy study.

The rearrangement joins TRBV7-2 to TRBJ2-3; TRBD2 might be the D (5 bases). V lost 1 base and J lost 1, with 12 bases in between. Germline assignment: CDR1 SGHTA and CDR2 FQGNSA. The CDR3 loop spans 16 amino acids. Here the CDR3 reads CASSLGGRRGTDTQYF. CDR3 in DNA: TGTGCCAGCAGCTTAGGCGGGCGACGTGGCACAGATACGCAGTATTTT.

J is TRBJ2-3 and V is TRBV28; TRBD1 is a possible D gene (6 bases). The CDR3 loop spans 15 amino acids. The germline gives CDR1 MDHEN, CDR2 SYDVKM. Trimming removed 9 bases from V and 2 bases from J, with 18 bases in between. The CDR3 DNA reads as TGTGCCAGTAGGGGGACCGGTCCCTACACAGATACGCAGTATTTT. It specifies CASRGTGPYTDTQYF.

This chain links TRBV6-6 with TRBJ2-7, with 8 bases fitting TRBD2. Germline V lookup: CDR1 MNHNY, CDR2 SVGAGI (reference sequence). CDR3 size: 16 residues. J was trimmed by 0 bases and V by 2 bases; bases with no gene match: 6. The CDR3 bases are TGTGCCAGCAGTTACACCGGGGGGGGCAGCTCCTACGAGCAGTACTTC. It is translated as CASSYTGGGSSYEQYF.

The V call is TRBV18, the J call TRBJ1-6, with D possibly TRBD1 on 6 matching bases. Germline-derived CDR1 and CDR2 are KGHSH and LQKENI. The CDR3 extends over 12 amino acids. V shed 5 bases and J shed 10 bases, with 9 bases lying between them. CDR3 amino acids: CASSGGGSPLHF. CDR3 coding DNA: TGTGCCAGCTCAGGGGGCGGCTCACCCCTCCACTTT.

The chain has TRBV2 and TRBJ2-5, with 8 bases identical to TRBD2. The J segment lost 0 bases and the V segment lost 7 bases, leaving 13 bases of the junction unmatched. Germline V lookup: CDR1 SNHLY, CDR2 FYNNEI. The CDR3 contains 17 residues. The CDR3 reads CASTEEVQRGYQETQYF. The CDR3 region has the DNA TGTGCCAGCACCGAGGAGGTACAGCGGGGGTACCAAGAGACCCAGTACTTC.

This chain uses TRBV4-3 with TRBJ1-1; D possibly corresponds to TRBD1 (5 bases). Looked up from germline, CDR1 is LGHNA and CDR2 is YSLEER. V lost 1 base and J 3 bases, leaving 12 bases between the germline ends. The CDR3 consists of 15 residues. CDR3 coding DNA: TGCGCCAGCAGCCAAGTATCCGAAGGGGACACTGAAGCTTTCTTT. Translated: CASSQVSEGDTEAFF.

The chain carries TRBV11-3 and TRBJ2-1, with 8 bases fitting TRBD2. Germline values: CDR1 SGHNT, CDR2 YENEEA. Trimming took 5 bases from V and 7 from J; bases not matched to a gene: 16. CDR3 size: 17 residues. CDR3 DNA: TGTGCCAGCAGCCTCGATGGAGGTCGGGGGGGCCGAAATGAGCAGTTCTTC. Protein: CASSLDGGRGGRNEQFF.

This rearrangement joins TRBV11-3 to TRBJ2-5, with a tentative D call TRBD2 (5 bases). The CDR3 is made up of 14 amino acids. Germline V CDR1 and CDR2: SGHNT, YENEEA. Trimming removed 1 base at V and 1 base at J, with 7 bases between. The CDR3 sequence: CASSLGGLQETQYF. The CDR3 DNA reads TGTGCCAGCAGCTTAGGTGGACTCCAAGAGACCCAGTACTTC.

This chain uses TRBV27 with TRBJ2-7, with D hard to call. The germline gives CDR1 MNHEY, CDR2 SMNVEV (reference sequence). This CDR3 is built from 14 residues. The ends were cut back, 3 bases at V and 3 bases at J, with 12 bases in the middle. CDR3 bases: TGTGCCAGCAGTTTGGAGACCACGTACTACGAGCAGTACTTC. Its protein product is CASSLETTYYEQYF.

The V gene is TRBV5-4, the J gene TRBJ1-6; 7 positions match TRBD1. In germline, CDR1 is SGHNT, CDR2 YYREEE (reference sequence). This CDR3 region has 16 residues. V dropped 0 bases and J dropped 10; count of bases not matched to a gene: 10. CDR3 sequence: CASSLEGDRVASPLHF. CDR3 bases: TGTGCCAGCAGCTTGGAGGGAGACAGGGTAGCCTCACCCCTCCACTTT.